The clone carrying this TCR beta chain was recorded a few times. Its specificity is not known. With duration under 3 months, ophthalmopathy was active: Clinical Activity Score at least 3, NOSPECS at least 4. Exclusion of a patient resulted from uncontrolled infection, other autoimmune disease, pregnancy or lactation. These data originate in a study of T cells in Graves' hyperthyroidism and ophthalmopathy. The study, taken as a whole, reports: Ophthalmopathy and stable hyperthyroidism were separated by a 13 V-J model.

Trimming shortened V by 3 bases and J by 10 bases, and 16 bases separated the two germline ends. Germline CDR1 SNHLY, CDR2 FYNNEI. The CDR3 loop spans 13 amino acids. RNA transcripts yielded amplified TCR beta CDR3 regions. First-round RT-PCR of the TCR CDR3 relied on the HTBI primer set. MiXCR, run by TCRdb on the multiplex PCR reads, gives a single entry per CDR3 protein. The sample has some 500,000 distinct CDR3 sequences, around a quarter seen once; the top ten hold roughly 12%. The TCR sequence derives from a woman in her twenties or thirties with Graves' ophthalmopathy. The V call is TRBV2, the J call TRBJ2-7; D is possibly TRBD2 (7 bases). Sequences were obtained from blood. The CDR3 is CASSEGGAELQYF. The DNA of the CDR3 is TGTGCCAGCAGTGAGGGGGGGGCGGAACTACAGTACTTC.